What follows describes a single TCR beta chain. The antigen is unknown. This sample was taken from a study of T cell responses to AZD1222 COVID-19 vaccine. Findings and limits, study-wide: Nearly half of spike-specific TCRs reportedly target variant regions that are unmutated in the B.1.351 and B.1.1.7 variants. Clonal diversity was possibly underestimated; the donors were predominantly white British and more often female.

The protocol was immunoSEQ multiplex PCR, while the TCRdb copy is restricted to in-frame clones and leaves out a portion. Altogether 130,000 to 150,000 clones are present, around nine tenths being singletons, with the ten largest covering 4% to 6%. The V gene lost 3 bases and the J gene lost 2 bases, with 11 bases spanning the gap. This CDR3 spans 15 amino acids. From germline, CDR1 is SNHLY and CDR2 FYNNEI. The sequence came from an adult in good health. Sequences were derived from peripheral blood, sampled on day 0 of AZD1222 vaccination. The gene calls are TRBV2 and TRBJ2-1; D is ambiguous. The CDR3 loop is CASSDPGGTYNEQFF. The CDR3 nucleotides read TGTGCCAGCAGTGATCCAGGCGGCACCTACAATGAGCAGTTCTTC.